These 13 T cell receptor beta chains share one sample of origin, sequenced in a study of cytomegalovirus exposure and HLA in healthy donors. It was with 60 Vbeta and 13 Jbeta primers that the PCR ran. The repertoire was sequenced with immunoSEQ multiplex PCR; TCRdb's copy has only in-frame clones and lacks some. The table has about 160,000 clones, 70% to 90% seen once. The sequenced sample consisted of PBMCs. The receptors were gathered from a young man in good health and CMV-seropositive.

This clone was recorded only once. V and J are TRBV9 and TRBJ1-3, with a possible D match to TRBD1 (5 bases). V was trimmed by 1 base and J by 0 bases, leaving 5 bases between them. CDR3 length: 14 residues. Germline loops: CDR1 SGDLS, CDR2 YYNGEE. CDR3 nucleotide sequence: TGTGCCAGCAGCGTACAGGGCTCTGGAAACACCATATATTTT. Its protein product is CASSVQGSGNTIYF.

The CDR3 loop reads CASSPPGASGETQYF. The CDR3 DNA is TGTGCCAGCTCCCCCCCTGGGGCTAGCGGGGAGACCCAGTACTTC. The genes are TRBV9 and TRBJ2-5; 8 bases are a match to TRBD2. CDR1 is SGDLS, CDR2 YYNGEE, per germline. The V and J ends lost 7 bases and 5 bases, in that order; junction bases with no gene match: 13. The CDR3 runs to 15 residues.

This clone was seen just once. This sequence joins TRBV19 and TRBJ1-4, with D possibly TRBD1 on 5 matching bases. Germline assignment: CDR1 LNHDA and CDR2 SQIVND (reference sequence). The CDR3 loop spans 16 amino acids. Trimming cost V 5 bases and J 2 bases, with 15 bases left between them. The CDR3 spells CASSYTRVPTNEKLFF. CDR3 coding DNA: TGTGCCAGTAGTTACACCAGGGTCCCCACTAATGAAAAACTGTTTTTT.

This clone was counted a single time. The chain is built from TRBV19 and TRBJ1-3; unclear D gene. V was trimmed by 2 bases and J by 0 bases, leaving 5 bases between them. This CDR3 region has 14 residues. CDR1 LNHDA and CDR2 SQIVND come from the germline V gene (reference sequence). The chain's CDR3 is CASSIQISGNTIYF. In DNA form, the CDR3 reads TGTGCCAGTAGTATACAGATCTCTGGAAACACCATATATTTT.

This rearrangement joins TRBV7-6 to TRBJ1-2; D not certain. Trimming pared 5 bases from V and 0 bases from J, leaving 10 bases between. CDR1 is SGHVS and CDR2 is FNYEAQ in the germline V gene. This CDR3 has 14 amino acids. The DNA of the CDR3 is TGTGCCAGCAGCGCCCACGGAGCTAACTATGGCTACACCTTC. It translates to CASSAHGANYGYTF.

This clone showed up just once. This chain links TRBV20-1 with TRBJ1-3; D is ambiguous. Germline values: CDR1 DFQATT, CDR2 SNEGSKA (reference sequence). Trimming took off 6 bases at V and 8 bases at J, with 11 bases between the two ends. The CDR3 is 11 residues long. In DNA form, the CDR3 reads TGCAGTGCCCACCGCCTAGACACCATATATTTT. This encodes CSAHRLDTIYF.

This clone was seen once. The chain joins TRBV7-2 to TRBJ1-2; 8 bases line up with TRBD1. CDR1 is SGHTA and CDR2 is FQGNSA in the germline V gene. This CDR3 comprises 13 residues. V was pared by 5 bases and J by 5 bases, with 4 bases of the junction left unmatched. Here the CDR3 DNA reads TGTGCCAGCAGCCCGGGACAGGTATATGGCTACACCTTC. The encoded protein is CASSPGQVYGYTF.

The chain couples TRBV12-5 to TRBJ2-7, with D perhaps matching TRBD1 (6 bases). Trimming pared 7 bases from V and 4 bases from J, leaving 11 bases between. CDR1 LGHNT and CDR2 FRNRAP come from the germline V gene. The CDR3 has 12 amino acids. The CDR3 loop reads CASASTGYEQYF. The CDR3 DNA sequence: TGTGCTAGTGCTTCTACAGGGTACGAGCAGTACTTC.

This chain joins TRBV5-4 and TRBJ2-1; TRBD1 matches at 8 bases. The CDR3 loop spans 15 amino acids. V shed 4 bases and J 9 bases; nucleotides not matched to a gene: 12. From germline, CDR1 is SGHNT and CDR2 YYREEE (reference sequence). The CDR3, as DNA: TGTGCCAGCAGCATTGGGTGGACAGGGTCTAGTGAGCAGTTCTTC. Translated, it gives CASSIGWTGSSEQFF.

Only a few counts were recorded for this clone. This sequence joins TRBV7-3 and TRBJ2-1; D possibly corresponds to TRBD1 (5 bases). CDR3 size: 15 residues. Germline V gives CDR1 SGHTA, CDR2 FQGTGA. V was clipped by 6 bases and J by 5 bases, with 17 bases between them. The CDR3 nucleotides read TGTGCCAGCAGTCAAGGGGTGGGTTGGAACAATGAGCAGTTCTTC. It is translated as CASSQGVGWNNEQFF.

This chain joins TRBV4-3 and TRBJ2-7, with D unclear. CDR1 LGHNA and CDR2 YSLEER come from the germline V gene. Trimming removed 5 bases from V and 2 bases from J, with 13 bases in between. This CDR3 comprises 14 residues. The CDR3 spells CASSWRSSPYEQYF. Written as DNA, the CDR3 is TGCGCCAGCAGCTGGCGGTCCAGTCCCTACGAGCAGTACTTC.

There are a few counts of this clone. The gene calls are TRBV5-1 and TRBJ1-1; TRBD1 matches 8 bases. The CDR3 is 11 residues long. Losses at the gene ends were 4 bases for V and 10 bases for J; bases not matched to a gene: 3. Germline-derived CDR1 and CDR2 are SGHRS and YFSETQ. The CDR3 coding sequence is TGCGCCAGCAGCACAGGGGGGACAGCTTTCTTT. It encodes CASSTGGTAFF. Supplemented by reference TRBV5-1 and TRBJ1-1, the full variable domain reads KAGVTQTPRYLIKTRGQQVTLSCSPISGHRSVSWYQQTPGQGLQFLFEYFSETQRNKGNFPGRFSGRQFSNSRSEMNVSTLELGDSALYLCASSTGGTAFFGQGTRLTVV.

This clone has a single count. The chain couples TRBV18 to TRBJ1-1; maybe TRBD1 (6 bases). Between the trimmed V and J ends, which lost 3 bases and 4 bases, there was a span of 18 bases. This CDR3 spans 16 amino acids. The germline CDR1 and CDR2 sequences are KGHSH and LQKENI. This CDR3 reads CASSPGGGASSTEAFF. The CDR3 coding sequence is TGTGCCAGCTCACCTGGGGGGGGCGCGTCTTCCACTGAAGCTTTCTTT.